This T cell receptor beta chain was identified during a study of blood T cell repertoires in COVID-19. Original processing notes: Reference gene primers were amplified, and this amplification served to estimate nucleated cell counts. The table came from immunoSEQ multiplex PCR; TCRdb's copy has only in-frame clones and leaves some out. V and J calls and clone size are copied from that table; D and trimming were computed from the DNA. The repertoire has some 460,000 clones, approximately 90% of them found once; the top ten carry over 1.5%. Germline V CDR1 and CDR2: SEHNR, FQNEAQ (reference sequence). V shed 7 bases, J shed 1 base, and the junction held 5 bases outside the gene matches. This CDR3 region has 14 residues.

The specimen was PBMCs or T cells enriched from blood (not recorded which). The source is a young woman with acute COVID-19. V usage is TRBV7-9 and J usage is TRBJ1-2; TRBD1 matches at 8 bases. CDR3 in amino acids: CASTNGQGNYGYTF. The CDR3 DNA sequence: TGTGCCAGCACCAACGGACAGGGTAACTATGGCTACACCTTC.